This T cell receptor beta chain derives from a study of blood T cell repertoires in COVID-19. Study in general: Sample material is recorded as cDNA or gDNA derived from T cells, B-cell-depleted T cells, or PBMCs.

The germline V and J ends were trimmed by 8 bases and 5 bases, with 16 bases remaining between them. Per germline, CDR1 SQVTM and CDR2 ANQGSEA. This CDR3 is built from 13 residues. Original data processing: Estimation of nucleated cell counts was performed using reference gene primer amplification. TCRdb's copy holds only in-frame clones and misses some; the assay was immunoSEQ multiplex PCR. V and J calls and clone size are given by that table; D and trimming were obtained from the DNA. The sample lists about 59,000 clones; over 70% were seen once. This TCR was recovered from a woman aged 50 to 60 with active or convalescent COVID-19. Sequenced input: peripheral blood. The rearrangement uses TRBV29-1 and TRBJ1-3, with a possible D match to TRBD1 (6 bases). As DNA, the CDR3 is TGCAGCCCCGGGACACCAAGCCGAAACACCATATATTTT. Translated, it gives CSPGTPSRNTIYF.